This T cell receptor beta chain was captured by sequencing in a study of blood T cell repertoires in COVID-19. Clones were read by immunoSEQ multiplex PCR, and TCRdb kept only the in-frame ones, dropping some. The sample has roughly 54,000 clones; 90% are singletons. Germline lookup yields CDR1 MNHEY and CDR2 SMNVEV (reference sequence). The CDR3 length is 16 residues. V lost 6 bases, J lost 0 bases, and 17 bases lay in between. This TCR was recovered from a man in his fifties with acute or convalescent COVID-19. The rearrangement links TRBV27 to TRBJ1-1; the D gene is possibly TRBD1 (6 bases). The sequenced sample consisted of peripheral blood. In DNA form, the CDR3 reads TGTGCCAGCAGACCCGTGGAGGGGGGGCTGAACACTGAAGCTTTCTTT. This encodes CASRPVEGGLNTEAFF.